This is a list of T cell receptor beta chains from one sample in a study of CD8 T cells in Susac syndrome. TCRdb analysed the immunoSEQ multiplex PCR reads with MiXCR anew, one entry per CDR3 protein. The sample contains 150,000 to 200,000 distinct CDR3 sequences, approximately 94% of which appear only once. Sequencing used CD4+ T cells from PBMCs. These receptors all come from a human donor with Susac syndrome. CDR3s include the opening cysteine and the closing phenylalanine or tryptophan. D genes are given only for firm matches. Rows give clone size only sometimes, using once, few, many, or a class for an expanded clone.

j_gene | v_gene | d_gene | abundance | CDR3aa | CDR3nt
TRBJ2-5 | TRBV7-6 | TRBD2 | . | CASVPSGGFETQYF | TGTGCCAGCGTCCCAAGCGGGGGATTTGAGACCCAGTACTTC
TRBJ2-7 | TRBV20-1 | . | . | CSAPGTGSYEQYF | TGCAGTGCGCCCGGGACTGGCTCATACGAGCAGTACTTC
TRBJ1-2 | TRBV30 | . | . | CAWIRGVDGYTF | TGTGCCTGGATAAGGGGGGTTGATGGCTACACCTTC
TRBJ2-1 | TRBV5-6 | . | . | CASTKQGGVRSYNEQFF | TGTGCCAGCACCAAACAGGGGGGGGTGAGATCCTACAATGAGCAGTTCTTC
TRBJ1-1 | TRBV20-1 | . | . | CSAPDRTAEAFF | TGCAGTGCCCCCGACCGGACGGCTGAAGCTTTCTTT
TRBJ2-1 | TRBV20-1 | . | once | CSARRLNEQFF | TGCAGTGCTAGGAGACTAAATGAGCAGTTCTTC
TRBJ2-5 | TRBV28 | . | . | CASSLQWGAWETQYF | TGTGCCAGCAGTTTACAGTGGGGGGCCTGGGAGACCCAGTACTTC
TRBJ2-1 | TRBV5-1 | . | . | CASSSADSYNEQFF | TGCGCCAGCAGCTCAGCGGACAGCTACAATGAGCAGTTCTTC
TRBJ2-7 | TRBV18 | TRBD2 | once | CASGTSGAAYEQYF | TGTGCCAGCGGTACTAGCGGGGCGGCCTACGAGCAGTACTTC
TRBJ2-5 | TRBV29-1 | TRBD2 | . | CSVEGGTSGGQETQYF | TGCAGCGTTGAAGGAGGGACTAGCGGGGGCCAAGAGACCCAGTACTTC
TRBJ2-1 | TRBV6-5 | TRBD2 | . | CASSYGTSGVGEQFF | TGTGCCAGCAGTTACGGGACTAGCGGGGTAGGTGAGCAGTTCTTC
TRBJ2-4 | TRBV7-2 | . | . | CASRQTVAKNIQYF | TGTGCCAGCAGACAGACAGTAGCAAAAAACATTCAGTACTTC
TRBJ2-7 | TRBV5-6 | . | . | CASSLAVHYEQYF | TGTGCCAGCAGCTTGGCGGTCCACTACGAGCAGTACTTC
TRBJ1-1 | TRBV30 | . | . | CAWSVGAGSTEAFF | TGTGCCTGGAGTGTAGGAGCGGGTAGTACTGAAGCTTTCTTT
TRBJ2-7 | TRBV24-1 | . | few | CATSGGGTDEQYF | TGTGCCACCAGTGGAGGCGGGACGGATGAGCAGTACTTC
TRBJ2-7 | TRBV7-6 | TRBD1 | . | CASSWDRDKQYF | TGTGCCAGCAGTTGGGACAGGGATAAGCAGTACTTC
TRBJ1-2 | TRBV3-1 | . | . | CASSQWGLYGYTF | TGTGCCAGCAGCCAATGGGGCCTCTATGGCTACACCTTC
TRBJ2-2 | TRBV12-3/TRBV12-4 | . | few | CASSPTSTTGELFF | TGTGCCAGCAGCCCCACTAGCACCACCGGGGAGCTGTTTTTT